One T cell receptor beta chain is described in this entry. Its antigen is as yet unknown. The time point is: baseline pretreatment blood. Treatment noted: 15 Gy SBRT to primary tumor, nephrectomy 4 weeks later. The patient's renal cell carcinoma had clear cell pathology. CDR1 and CDR2 (germline): SGHRS, YFSETQ. CDR3 length: 17 amino acids. V lost 3 bases to trimming and J lost 3 bases; unmatched junction nucleotides: 11. Libraries were prepared by immunoSEQ multiplex PCR; TCRdb keeps only in-frame clonotypes and omits some of them. The sample lists about 150,000 clones; about nine tenths were seen once. This sample is part of a study of radiation and T cells in renal cell carcinoma. On the study more broadly: Nephrectomy followed 15 Gy stereotactic body radiation by 4 weeks. Study results and limitations: From baseline, blood top tumor clonotypes peaked at 2 weeks post-radiation.

The TCR was taken from a woman in her 70s with renal cell carcinoma. The starting material was blood, obtained from a patient whose treatment included radiotherapy and nephrectomy. This chain uses TRBV5-1 with TRBJ2-1; 8 nucleotides align to TRBD2. CDR3 residues: CASSSSGTRDFYNEQFF. CDR3 in DNA: TGCGCCAGCAGCTCTTCCGGGACTAGAGATTTCTACAATGAGCAGTTCTTC.